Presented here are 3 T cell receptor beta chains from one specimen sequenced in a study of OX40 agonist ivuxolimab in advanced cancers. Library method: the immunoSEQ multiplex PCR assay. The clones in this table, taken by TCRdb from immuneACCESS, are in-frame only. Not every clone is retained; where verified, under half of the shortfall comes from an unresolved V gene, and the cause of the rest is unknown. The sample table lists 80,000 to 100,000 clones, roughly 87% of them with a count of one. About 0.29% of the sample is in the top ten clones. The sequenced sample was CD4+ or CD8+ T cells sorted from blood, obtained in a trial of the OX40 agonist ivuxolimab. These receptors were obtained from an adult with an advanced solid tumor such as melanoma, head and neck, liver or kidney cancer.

The CDR3 DNA reads TGTGCCAGCGGGGGTGGAGATACGCAGTATTTT. Its protein is CASGGGDTQYF. J is TRBJ2-3 and V is TRBV6-6; D is perhaps TRBD1 or TRBD2 (5 bases each). V dropped 8 bases and J dropped 5 bases, with 8 bases sitting between them. The germline CDR1 and CDR2 sequences are MNHNY and SVGAGI (reference sequence). The CDR3 runs 11 residues.

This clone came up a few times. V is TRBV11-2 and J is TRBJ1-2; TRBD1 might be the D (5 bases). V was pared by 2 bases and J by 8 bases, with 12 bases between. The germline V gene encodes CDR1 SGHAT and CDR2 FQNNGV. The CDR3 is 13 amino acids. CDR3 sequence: CASSLPGRGGYTF. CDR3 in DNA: TGTGCCAGCAGCTTACCGGGACGCGGAGGCTACACCTTC.

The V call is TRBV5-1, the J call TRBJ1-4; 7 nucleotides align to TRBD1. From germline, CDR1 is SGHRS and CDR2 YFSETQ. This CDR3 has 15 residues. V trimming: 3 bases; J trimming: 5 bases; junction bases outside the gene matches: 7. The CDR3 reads CASSSDRAPNEKLFF. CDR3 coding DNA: TGCGCCAGCAGCTCAGACAGGGCCCCCAATGAAAAACTGTTTTTT.